The 8 T cell receptor beta chains reported below all come from one sample, sequenced in a study of vaccination effects on CD4 cells after COVID-19. These receptors lack a known antigen. The culture ran for 10 days before CD4+ T cells were isolated. Sometime from March through December 2020, the person acquired a SARS-CoV-2 infection that PCR confirmed. Each participant was administered two doses of either the BNT162b2 or the mRNA-1273 vaccine. Assay used: immunoSEQ multiplex PCR; TCRdb lists only in-frame clones, some missing. The table has tens of thousands of clones, 74% seen once; the top ten hold under 7%. Source: CD4+ T cells from PBMCs cultured without peptide, taken after COVID-19 vaccination. These receptors were obtained from a human donor who had a prior SARS-CoV-2 infection.

The rearrangement uses TRBV18 and TRBJ1-2; 8 bases match TRBD1. Losses at the gene ends were 2 bases for V and 5 bases for J; bases not matched to a gene: 1. The germline V gene has CDR1 KGHSH and CDR2 LQKENI. The CDR3 totals 13 residues. CDR3 sequence: CASSPGQGYGYTF. CDR3 in DNA: TGTGCCAGCTCACCAGGACAGGGTTATGGCTACACCTTC. The variable domain in full, with the rest retrieved from reference TRBV18 and TRBJ1-2, is NAGVMQNPRHLVRRRGQEARLRCSPMKGHSHVYWYRQLPEEGLKFMVYLQKENIIDESGMPKERFSAEFPKEGPSILRIQQVVRGDSAAYFCASSPGQGYGYTFGSGTRLTVV.

The chain joins TRBV7-2 to TRBJ1-1; D ambiguous. Trimming took off 1 base at V and 1 base at J, with 7 bases between the two ends. The CDR3 length is 14 residues. Germline CDR1 reads SGHTA; CDR2 reads FQGNSA. The CDR3 DNA reads as TGTGCCAGCAGCTTAGTCGGGCAGAACACTGAAGCTTTCTTT. Translated: CASSLVGQNTEAFF.

This rearrangement joins TRBV19 to TRBJ2-7, with 7 bases lining up with TRBD2. The CDR3 has 14 residues. Trimming removed 4 bases from V and 5 bases from J; junction bases left unmatched: 8. Germline CDR1 and CDR2: LNHDA and SQIVND (reference sequence). Here the CDR3 DNA reads TGTGCCAGTAGTAGGTCGAGCGGGAACCACGAGCAGTACTTC. It translates to CASSRSSGNHEQYF.

The chain joins TRBV3-1 (or the pseudogene TRBV3-2) to TRBJ2-1; 8 bases agree with TRBD2. Germline V gives CDR1 LGHDT, CDR2 YNNKEL (reference sequence). The CDR3 is 16 amino acids. V shed 3 bases, J shed 6 bases, and the junction held 10 bases outside the gene matches. CDR3 amino acids: CASSQFWGGGFNEQFF. In nucleotides, the CDR3 is TGTGCCAGCAGCCAGTTTTGGGGCGGGGGGTTCAATGAGCAGTTCTTC.

The rearrangement links TRBV6-1 to TRBJ2-4, with D unresolved. V lost 3 bases and J lost 8, with 11 bases in between. This CDR3 is built from 13 residues. CDR1 MNHNS and CDR2 SASEGT come from the germline V gene. CDR3 sequence: CASSDLRYDIQYF. The CDR3 DNA is TGTGCCAGCAGTGACCTACGTTACGACATTCAGTACTTC.

The rearrangement joins TRBV2 to TRBJ1-5; D call uncertain. Between the trimmed V and J ends, which lost 6 bases and 0 bases, there was a span of 15 bases. There are 16 residues in the CDR3. Germline V CDR1 and CDR2: SNHLY, FYNNEI. The CDR3 sequence: CASSDLDYYSNQPQHF. The DNA for the CDR3 is TGTGCCAGCAGCGACCTAGATTATTATAGCAATCAGCCCCAGCATTTT.

The chain uses TRBV18 and TRBJ2-5; D tentatively fits TRBD1 or TRBD2 (5 bases each). V lost 2 bases, J lost 4 bases, and 17 bases lay in between. CDR1 and CDR2 (germline): KGHSH, LQKENI. This CDR3 has 16 residues. CDR3 in DNA: TGTGCCAGCTCACCAGATCTGGTGGTCGGGGCAGAGACCCAGTACTTC. Protein product: CASSPDLVVGAETQYF.

CDR3 nucleotide sequence: TGTGCCAGTAGTACCTGGTTTGGGCGACAGGACTCTGGGGCCAACGTCCTGACTTTC. Its translation: CASSTWFGRQDSGANVLTF. V gene TRBV19 combines with J gene TRBJ2-6; weak D call: TRBD1 (6 bases). V was cut by 4 bases and J by 0 bases, with 19 bases left in between. This CDR3 has 19 residues. The germline gives CDR1 LNHDA, CDR2 SQIVND (reference sequence).